These 21 T cell receptor beta chains were all obtained from the same sample, sequenced in a study of T-cell reconstitution after alpha-beta-depleted transplantation in children. A library of TCRbeta sequences, prepared with unique molecular identifiers, was generated. Each CDR3 protein gets one entry after TCRdb re-called the PCR reads with MiXCR. The repertoire holds 360,000 or so distinct CDR3 sequences, with around 21% as singletons. Here the sequenced sample was PBMCs from the stem cell graft donor, taken from the stem cell graft. These receptors all stem from a human donor who donated a stem cell graft to a child with acute myeloid leukemia.

This clonotype showed up just a few times. This rearrangement joins TRBV4-1 to TRBJ2-1; TRBD2 agrees at 7 bases. Losses at the gene ends were 4 bases for V and 3 bases for J; bases not matched to a gene: 6. The CDR3 length is 15 residues. The germline gives CDR1 MGHRA, CDR2 YSYEKL. CDR3 amino acids: CASSPTSANYNEQFF. In nucleotides, the CDR3 is TGCGCCAGCAGCCCTACTAGCGCGAACTACAATGAGCAGTTCTTC.

This clonotype was seen a few times. This rearrangement joins TRBV12-3 or TRBV12-4 to TRBJ2-1, with D tentatively TRBD2 (5 bases). Deletions cut 7 bases from V and 4 bases from J, with 11 bases between. This CDR3 region has 13 residues. DNA of the CDR3: TGTGCCAGCAACGGGAACCGGTACAATGAGCAGTTCTTC. Protein sequence: CASNGNRYNEQFF.

This clonotype showed up just a few times. The rearrangement uses TRBV12-3 or TRBV12-4 and TRBJ1-1; tentative D call: TRBD1 (5 bases). V lost 3 bases and J lost 12, with 17 bases in between. The CDR3 is made up of 13 amino acids. The CDR3 is CASSFAEDKQTFF. In nucleotides, the CDR3 is TGTGCCAGCAGTTTTGCGGAGGACAAGCAAACTTTCTTT.

The chain combines TRBV6-2 or TRBV6-3 with TRBJ2-5; D call uncertain. The CDR3 loop spans 12 amino acids. Germline CDR1 is MNHEY and CDR2 is SVGEGT. V shed 6 bases and J shed 6 bases, with 11 bases lying between them. CDR3 residues: CASRFPAQTQYF. CDR3 bases: TGTGCCAGCAGATTCCCGGCCCAGACCCAGTACTTC.

There are many counts of this clonotype. The V call is TRBV20-1, the J call TRBJ2-7, with D maybe TRBD2 (6 bases). V lost 4 bases and J 0 bases, leaving 13 bases between the germline ends. CDR3 length equals 14 residues. Germline V lookup: CDR1 DFQATT, CDR2 SNEGSKA (reference sequence). CDR3 nucleotide sequence: TGCAGTGCTACAGCTAGCGCAAGCTCCTACGAGCAGTACTTC. Translating it yields CSATASASSYEQYF.

V is TRBV15 and J is TRBJ2-7; TRBD1 matches at 9 bases. The V segment lost 5 bases and the J segment 3 bases; nucleotides outside the gene matches: 8. CDR1 is LNHNV, CDR2 YYDKDF, per germline (reference sequence). The CDR3 runs to 15 residues. Here the CDR3 reads CATSAPGQGLYEQYF. The CDR3 DNA sequence: TGTGCCACCAGCGCACCGGGACAGGGCCTCTACGAGCAGTACTTC.

This clonotype was found a few times. The chain combines TRBV7-3 with TRBJ2-3, with 12 nucleotides matching TRBD2. The J segment lost 2 bases and the V segment lost 5 bases, leaving 14 bases of the junction unmatched. This CDR3 is built from 19 residues. In germline, CDR1 is SGHTA, CDR2 FQGTGA. The CDR3 sequence: CASSHRLAGDPWATDTQYF. The CDR3 DNA sequence: TGTGCCAGCAGCCACAGACTAGCGGGAGACCCATGGGCCACAGATACGCAGTATTTT.

This chain uses TRBV24-1 with TRBJ2-1; D unclear. The germline V gene encodes CDR1 KGHDR and CDR2 SFDVKD. V lost 9 bases, J lost 3 bases, and 11 bases lay in between. This CDR3 has 13 amino acids. The CDR3, as DNA: TGTGCCACCGTATCCACCAACTACAATGAGCAGTTCTTC. Its translation is CATVSTNYNEQFF.

In the case of this clonotype: The junction differs from germline at one of its ends, possibly a read error. This chain joins TRBV27 and TRBJ2-1; 7 bases fit TRBD2. The CDR3 has 15 amino acids. Germline V CDR1 and CDR2: MNHEY, SMNVEV (reference sequence). The CDR3 DNA is TGTACCAGCAAGCCGGAGTGGGGGGGGTCGGATGAGCAGTTCTTC. Translation: CTSKPEWGGSDEQFF.

This clonotype was seen many times. The chain carries TRBV6-5 and TRBJ1-5, with D unresolved. Trimming took 1 base from V and 6 from J, leaving 13 bases between them. The CDR3 runs to 15 residues. Germline CDR1 MNHEY, CDR2 SVGAGI. CDR3 nucleotide sequence: TGTGCCAGCAGTTACTATTACGAACCGGGTCAGCCCCAGCATTTT. It is translated as CASSYYYEPGQPQHF.

This clonotype was picked up a small number of times. The rearrangement joins TRBV9 to TRBJ1-1; 7 bases map to TRBD1. Germline assignment: CDR1 SGDLS and CDR2 YYNGEE. The CDR3 totals 13 residues. V was clipped by 4 bases and J by 5 bases; unmatched bases: 5. CDR3 DNA: TGTGCCAGCAGCCCCCCAGGGGGAACTGAAGCTTTCTTT. Translation: CASSPPGGTEAFF.

This clonotype was counted a few times. V and J are TRBV20-1 and TRBJ1-5; 7 bases fit TRBD1. This CDR3 has 15 amino acids. With V trimmed by 6 bases and J by 3 bases, 11 bases remained unmatched. Germline CDR1 reads DFQATT; CDR2 reads SNEGSKA (reference sequence). Written as DNA, the CDR3 is TGCAGTGCGAATCAGGGGGTTGCCCTCAATCAGCCCCAGCATTTT. Amino acids: CSANQGVALNQPQHF.

The chain recombines TRBV5-6 with TRBJ1-5, with a possible D match to TRBD1 (6 bases). The ends were cut back, 1 base at V and 5 bases at J, with 22 bases in the middle. This CDR3 has 18 residues. The germline gives CDR1 SGHDT, CDR2 YYEEEE. The CDR3 DNA is TGTGCCAGCAGCTTGCAAGGACAGTGGGTTGGGCTGGATCAGCCCCAGCATTTT. Its translation: CASSLQGQWVGLDQPQHF.

This clonotype was recorded many times. This chain's CDR3 is CASSDEGSGADTQYF. The CDR3 nucleotides are TGCGCCAGCAGTGACGAGGGGAGTGGCGCAGATACGCAGTATTTT. V and J are TRBV10-2 and TRBJ2-3, with D perhaps TRBD1 or TRBD2 (5 bases each). Trimming pared 3 bases from V and 4 bases from J, leaving 14 bases between. The CDR3 covers 15 residues. Looked up from germline, CDR1 is WSHSY and CDR2 is SAAADI.

The V call is TRBV5-1, the J call TRBJ2-1; TRBD1 agrees at 12 bases. The CDR3 contains 14 residues. CDR1 is SGHRS, CDR2 YFSETQ, per germline. V lost 5 bases and J lost 13; bases outside the gene matches: 10. The CDR3 here is CASRGTGGSIVQFF. In nucleotides, the CDR3 is TGCGCCAGCAGGGGGACAGGGGGCTCAATTGTCCAGTTCTTC.

This clonotype showed up just a few times. This chain links TRBV29-1 with TRBJ2-5, with 10 positions matching TRBD1. CDR3 length equals 17 residues. The germline V gene encodes CDR1 SQVTM and CDR2 ANQGSEA. Unmatched junction bases numbered 10, after V lost 1 base and J lost 2 bases. CDR3: CSVEVGRTGGYQETQYF. The CDR3 nucleotides are TGCAGCGTTGAAGTGGGACGGACAGGGGGATATCAAGAGACCCAGTACTTC.

The chain joins TRBV24-1 to TRBJ2-1; unclear D gene. V dropped 1 base and J dropped 6 bases, with 3 bases sitting between them. Germline-derived CDR1 and CDR2 are KGHDR and SFDVKD. The CDR3 is made up of 12 amino acids. The CDR3 nucleotides are TGTGCCACCAGTGATTTCTCCAATGAGCAGTTCTTC. It yields the protein CATSDFSNEQFF.

This rearrangement joins TRBV12-3 or TRBV12-4 to TRBJ1-2; D possibly corresponds to TRBD1 (5 bases). The CDR3 consists of 13 residues. Trimming shortened V by 4 bases and J by 3 bases, and 9 bases separated the two germline ends. CDR3 amino acids: CASSSSGDYGYTF. As DNA, the CDR3 is TGTGCCAGCAGTTCGTCGGGGGACTATGGCTACACCTTC.

This clonotype was seen only a few times. This chain uses TRBV11-3 with TRBJ2-1; TRBD2 matches at 9 bases. V lost 2 bases, J lost 2 bases, and 4 bases stayed unmatched. CDR1 is SGHNT and CDR2 is YENEEA in the germline V gene. This CDR3 region has 16 residues. The CDR3 region has the DNA TGTGCCAGCAGCTTAATGACTAGCGGAGCCTACAATGAGCAGTTCTTC. Its protein is CASSLMTSGAYNEQFF.

Many counts were recorded for this clonotype. The chain joins TRBV20-1 to TRBJ1-5, with unresolved D. The germline V gene has CDR1 DFQATT and CDR2 SNEGSKA (reference sequence). V was pared by 2 bases and J by 4 bases, with 6 bases between. The CDR3 length is 12 residues. The CDR3 bases are TGCAGTGCTAGAATCGGAAATCAGCCCCAGCATTTT. Translation gives CSARIGNQPQHF.

This clonotype was counted only a few times. This rearrangement joins TRBV27 to TRBJ2-2; D is uncertain. This CDR3 contains 16 residues. The germline V gene has CDR1 MNHEY and CDR2 SMNVEV (reference sequence). Trimming pared 5 bases from V and 1 base from J, leaving 14 bases between. CDR3 sequence (DNA): TGTGCCAGCAGTCGGAATGTGGCCGGGAACACCGGGGAGCTGTTTTTT. This translates into CASSRNVAGNTGELFF.